This TCR beta chain derives from a study of memory CD4+ T cells and cytomegalovirus serostatus. The sort gate was single viable CD3+CD4+CD8-CD45RO+ cells for memory CD4+ T cells. Only in-frame clones appear in the TCRdb table, and some are missing; sequencing was by immunoSEQ multiplex PCR. The data hold approximately 42,000 clones, with around three quarters observed a single time. This CDR3 region has 14 residues. The V end lost 3 bases, the J end lost 0 bases, and 7 bases lay between the germline ends. Germline CDR1 and CDR2: SGHNT and YENEEA. Material for sequencing was memory CD4+ T cells from blood. The source of this sequence is an adult in good health and CMV-seronegative. This chain joins TRBV11-3 and TRBJ2-3; a weak D match, TRBD2 (5 bases). The CDR3 spells CASSFRGSTDTQYF. The CDR3 nucleotides read TGTGCCAGCAGCTTCCGCGGGAGCACAGATACGCAGTATTTT.